Detailed here is one TCR beta chain. The antigen is unknown. These data originate in a study of T cell clonotyping in hematopoietic cell transplantation. Study in general: Recipient samples before transplant were obtained post-cytoreduction.

The repertoire was sequenced with immunoSEQ multiplex PCR; TCRdb's copy has only in-frame clones and lacks some. The table shows 20,000 to 25,000 clones, with approximately 87% occurring only once. Time point of the sample: recipient sample about 28 days before transplant, after cytoreduction. General study points: Cells were unsorted, so CD4 and CD8 contributions were not separated.

This specimen consisted of peripheral blood mononuclear cells, obtained before stem cell transplant. The TCR comes from a man between 18 and 29 years old with biphenotypic leukemia. Some clones in this sample may be carry-over from other donors' samples.

CDR3 residues: CASSYETPNTEAFF. DNA for the CDR3: TGTGCCAGCAGTTACGAGACCCCAAACACTGAAGCTTTCTTT. The rearrangement links TRBV6-5 to TRBJ1-1, with D uncertain. V dropped 2 bases and J dropped 2 bases, with 9 bases sitting between them. This CDR3 comprises 14 residues. Germline lookup yields CDR1 MNHEY and CDR2 SVGAGI.